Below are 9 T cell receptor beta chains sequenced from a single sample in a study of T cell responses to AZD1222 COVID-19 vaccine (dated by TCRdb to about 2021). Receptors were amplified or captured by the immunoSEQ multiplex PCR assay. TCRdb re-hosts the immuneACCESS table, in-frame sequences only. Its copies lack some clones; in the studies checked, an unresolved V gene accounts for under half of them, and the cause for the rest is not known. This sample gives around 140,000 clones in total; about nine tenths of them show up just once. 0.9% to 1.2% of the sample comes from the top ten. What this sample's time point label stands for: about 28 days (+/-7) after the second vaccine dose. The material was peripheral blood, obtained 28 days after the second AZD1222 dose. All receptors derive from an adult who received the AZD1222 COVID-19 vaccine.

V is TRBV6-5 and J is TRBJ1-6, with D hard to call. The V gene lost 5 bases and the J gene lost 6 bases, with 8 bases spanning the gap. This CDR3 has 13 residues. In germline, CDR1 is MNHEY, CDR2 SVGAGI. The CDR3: CASSPGRNSPLHF. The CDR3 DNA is TGTGCCAGCAGTCCCGGACGTAATTCACCCCTCCACTTT.

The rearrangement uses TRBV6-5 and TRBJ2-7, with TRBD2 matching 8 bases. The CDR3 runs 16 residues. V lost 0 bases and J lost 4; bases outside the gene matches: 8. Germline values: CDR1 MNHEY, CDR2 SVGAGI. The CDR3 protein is CASSYSAGALYYEQYF. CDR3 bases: TGTGCCAGCAGTTACTCAGCGGGAGCCTTGTATTACGAGCAGTACTTC.

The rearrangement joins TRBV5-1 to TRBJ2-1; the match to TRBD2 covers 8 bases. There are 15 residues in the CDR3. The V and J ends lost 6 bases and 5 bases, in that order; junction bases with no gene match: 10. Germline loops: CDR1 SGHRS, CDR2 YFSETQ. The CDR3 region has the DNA TGCGCCAGCATGTTAGGACTAGCAACCCACAATGAGCAGTTCTTC. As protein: CASMLGLATHNEQFF.

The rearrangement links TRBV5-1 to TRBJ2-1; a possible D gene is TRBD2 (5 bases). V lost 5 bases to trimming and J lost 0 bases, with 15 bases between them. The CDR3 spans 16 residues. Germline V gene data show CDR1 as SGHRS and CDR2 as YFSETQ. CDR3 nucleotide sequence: TGCGCCAGCAGTCACCGGGGATTACACTCCTACAATGAGCAGTTCTTC. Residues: CASSHRGLHSYNEQFF.

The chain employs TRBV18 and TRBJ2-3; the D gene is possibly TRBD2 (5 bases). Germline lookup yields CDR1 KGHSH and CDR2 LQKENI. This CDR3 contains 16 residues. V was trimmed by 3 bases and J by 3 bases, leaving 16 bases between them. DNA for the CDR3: TGTGCCAGCTCACCGCCTGGAGGTAAAAGGACAGATACGCAGTATTTT. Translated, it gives CASSPPGGKRTDTQYF.

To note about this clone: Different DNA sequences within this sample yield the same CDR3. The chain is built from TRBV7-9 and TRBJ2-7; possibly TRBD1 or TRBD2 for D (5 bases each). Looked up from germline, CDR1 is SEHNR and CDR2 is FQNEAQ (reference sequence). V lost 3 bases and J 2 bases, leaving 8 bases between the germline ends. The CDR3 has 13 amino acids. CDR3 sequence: CASSFGGPYEQYF. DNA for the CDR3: TGTGCCAGCAGCTTTGGGGGTCCCTACGAGCAGTACTTC. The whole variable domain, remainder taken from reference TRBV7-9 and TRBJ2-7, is DTGVSQNPRHKITKRGQNVTFRCDPISEHNRLYWYRQTLGQGPEFLTYFQNEAQLEKSRLLSDRFSAERPKGSFSTLEIQRTEQGDSAMYLCASSFGGPYEQYFGPGTRLTVT.

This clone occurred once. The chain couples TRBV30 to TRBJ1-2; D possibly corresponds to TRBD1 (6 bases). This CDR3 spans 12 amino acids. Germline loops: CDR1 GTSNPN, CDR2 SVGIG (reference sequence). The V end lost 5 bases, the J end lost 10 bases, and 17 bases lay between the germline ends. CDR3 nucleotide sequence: TGTGCCTGGGGTAGGGGGTGGATAGTCTACACCTTC. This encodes CAWGRGWIVYTF.

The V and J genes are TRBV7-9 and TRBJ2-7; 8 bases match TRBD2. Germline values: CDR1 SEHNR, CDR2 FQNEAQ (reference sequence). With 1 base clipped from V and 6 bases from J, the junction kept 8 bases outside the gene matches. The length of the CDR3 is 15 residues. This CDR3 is CASSLGGTRTVEQYF. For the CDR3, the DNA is TGTGCCAGCAGCTTAGGCGGGACTAGAACGGTCGAGCAGTACTTC.

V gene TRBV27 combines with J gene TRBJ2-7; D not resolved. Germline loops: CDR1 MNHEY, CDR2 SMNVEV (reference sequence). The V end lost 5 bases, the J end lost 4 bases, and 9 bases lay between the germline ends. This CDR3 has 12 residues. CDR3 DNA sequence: TGTGCCAGCAGTGGCCGACTTTACGAGCAGTACTTC. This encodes CASSGRLYEQYF.